A single sample gave rise to the 26 T cell receptor beta chains below, sequenced in a study of cytomegalovirus exposure and HLA in healthy donors. 13 Jbeta primers and 60 Vbeta primers were used for the PCR. Sequencing used immunoSEQ multiplex PCR; TCRdb keeps in-frame clones, though not all of them. The sample has fewer than 200,000 clones; roughly 81% are singletons. Input material: PBMCs. The receptors shown here come from a young man in good health and CMV-seropositive.

The V call is TRBV4-2, the J call TRBJ1-4, with TRBD1 identical over 9 bases. There are 17 residues in the CDR3. The germline CDR1 and CDR2 sequences are LGHNA and YNFKEQ. V was pared by 4 bases and J by 3 bases, with 9 bases of the junction left unmatched. The CDR3 bases are TGTGCCAGCAGCCTGTATGAGACAGGGGGGTCTAATGAAAAACTGTTTTTT. Amino acids: CASSLYETGGSNEKLFF.

The chain joins TRBV2 to TRBJ2-5; the D gene is possibly TRBD2 (6 bases). The CDR3 sequence is 12 residues long. Germline CDR1 and CDR2: SNHLY and FYNNEI. The V and J ends lost 8 bases and 5 bases respectively, with 12 bases between them. The chain's CDR3 is CASLAGFETQYF. The CDR3 nucleotides are TGTGCCAGCCTGGCGGGGTTTGAGACCCAGTACTTC.

The chain employs TRBV5-1 and TRBJ2-7, with 8 bases matching TRBD1. CDR1 and CDR2 from the germline V gene are SGHRS and YFSETQ. CDR3 size: 14 residues. The trim removed 4 bases at V and 2 bases at J, leaving 5 bases unmatched. CDR3 sequence reads: CASSPGGSPYEQYF. In DNA form, the CDR3 reads TGCGCCAGCAGCCCAGGGGGCTCCCCCTACGAGCAGTACTTC.

The gene calls are TRBV14 and TRBJ1-6; D is unresolved. V was clipped by 3 bases and J by 10 bases, with 16 bases between them. Germline V lookup: CDR1 SGHDN, CDR2 FVKESK. The CDR3 consists of 15 residues. The CDR3 nucleotides read TGTGCCAGCAGCCAGAGCGGGATTATGAACTCACCCCTCCACTTT. As protein: CASSQSGIMNSPLHF.

V is TRBV18 and J is TRBJ1-1; unclear D gene. CDR1 is KGHSH and CDR2 is LQKENI in the germline V gene. The length of the CDR3 is 14 residues. Trimming took 3 bases from V and 1 from J, leaving 9 bases between them. CDR3 protein: CASSPQAGNTEAFF. The CDR3 DNA reads TGTGCCAGCTCACCCCAGGCTGGGAACACTGAAGCTTTCTTT.

The chain couples TRBV7-9 to TRBJ2-7, with 7 bases that match TRBD1. Germline V gene data show CDR1 as SEHNR and CDR2 as FQNEAQ (reference sequence). With 2 bases clipped from V and 4 bases from J, the junction kept 8 bases outside the gene matches. The CDR3 totals 15 residues. The CDR3 region has the DNA TGTGCCAGCAGCTTATCCCGGGACAGCCGGTACGAGCAGTACTTC. Its translation: CASSLSRDSRYEQYF. Looking up the rest from reference TRBV7-9 and TRBJ2-7 gives the full variable domain: DTGVSQNPRHKITKRGQNVTFRCDPISEHNRLYWYRQTLGQGPEFLTYFQNEAQLEKSRLLSDRFSAERPKGSFSTLEIQRTEQGDSAMYLCASSLSRDSRYEQYFGPGTRLTVT.

The V call is TRBV20-1, the J call TRBJ1-2; TRBD1 is a possible D gene (5 bases). The CDR3 length is 11 residues. Between the trimmed V and J ends, which lost 3 bases and 6 bases, there was a span of 8 bases. Germline CDR1 DFQATT, CDR2 SNEGSKA (reference sequence). The CDR3, as DNA: TGCAGTGCTAGTCGGGGGGATGGCTACACCTTC. Its translation is CSASRGDGYTF.

This clone came up once. The chain couples TRBV5-1 to TRBJ2-7; 9 positions match TRBD2. TRBJ2-5 explains the end of the DNA better; the J call may be wrong. The CDR3 extends over 16 amino acids. Germline V CDR1 and CDR2: SGHRS, YFSETQ. The CDR3 spells CASSLGAGGLQETQYF. The DNA of the CDR3 is TGCGCCAGCAGCTTGGGAGCGGGGGGACTACAAGAGACCCAGTACTTC.

The V and J genes are TRBV19 and TRBJ1-2; no clear D gene. Germline loops: CDR1 LNHDA, CDR2 SQIVND (reference sequence). This CDR3 is built from 13 residues. The germline V and J ends were trimmed by 6 bases and 2 bases, with 10 bases remaining between them. The CDR3 DNA reads as TGTGCCAGTAGCTCCTCCGTGAACTATGGCTACACCTTC. Protein product: CASSSSVNYGYTF.

The CDR3 DNA sequence: TGTGCCAGCAGCCGAACAGGGGAATACGAGCAGTACTTC. Translation: CASSRTGEYEQYF. The chain joins TRBV9 to TRBJ2-7; TRBD1 aligns across 7 bases. The ends lost 4 bases at V and 4 bases at J; junction bases unmatched: 5. This CDR3 region has 13 residues. Germline loops: CDR1 SGDLS, CDR2 YYNGEE.

The chain combines TRBV9 with TRBJ2-1; D perhaps matches TRBD1 (5 bases). V was cut by 4 bases and J by 6 bases, with 14 bases left in between. The CDR3 has 14 amino acids. Germline CDR1 reads SGDLS; CDR2 reads YYNGEE. CDR3 sequence reads: CASSSRGSINEQFF. The CDR3 bases are TGTGCCAGCAGCTCAAGGGGCTCAATCAATGAGCAGTTCTTC.

This clone was picked up a small number of times. The J gene is TRBJ2-7, the V gene TRBV14, with D hard to call. Germline-derived CDR1 and CDR2 are SGHDN and FVKESK. Trimming removed 5 bases from V and 3 bases from J, with 11 bases in between. CDR3 length equals 13 residues. The CDR3 DNA reads as TGTGCCAGCAGCACCGTACCGGGCTACGAGCAGTACTTC. It encodes CASSTVPGYEQYF.

V gene TRBV27 combines with J gene TRBJ2-1; the D is unclear. Trimming removed 2 bases at V and 5 bases at J, with 7 bases between. Germline CDR1 and CDR2: MNHEY and SMNVEV (reference sequence). The CDR3 runs 13 residues. The CDR3 region has the DNA TGTGCCAGCAGTTTAGACTGGAACAATGAGCAGTTCTTC. Protein: CASSLDWNNEQFF.

Worth noting for this clone: Germline and junction disagree at one end, which may indicate a read error. The DNA of the CDR3 is TGTGCCAGCAGCCAGTCAGACAACTCTGGGGCCAACGGCCTGACTTTC. It encodes CASSQSDNSGANGLTF. The chain recombines TRBV4-2 with TRBJ2-6; weak D call: TRBD1 (5 bases). This CDR3 has 16 amino acids. The germline CDR1 and CDR2 sequences are LGHNA and YNFKEQ.

This clone was seen ten or more times. The chain recombines TRBV5-1 with TRBJ1-1, with 10 nucleotides matching TRBD1. The V gene end was trimmed by 7 bases and the J gene end by 4 bases; junction bases not matched to a gene: 7. The CDR3 spans 14 residues. Germline lookup yields CDR1 SGHRS and CDR2 YFSETQ. In DNA form, the CDR3 reads TGCGCCAGCGGGACAGGGGACCTCCCCACTGAAGCTTTCTTT. Protein product: CASGTGDLPTEAFF.

The V gene is TRBV6-5, the J gene TRBJ2-7; D gene uncertain. CDR1 is MNHEY, CDR2 SVGAGI, per germline. The V and J ends lost 2 bases and 13 bases respectively, with 6 bases between them. The CDR3 runs 9 residues. CDR3 protein: CASSYGLYF. DNA of the CDR3: TGTGCCAGCAGTTACGGGCTTTACTTC.

The V gene is TRBV18, the J gene TRBJ2-5; 8 bases agree with TRBD1. V shed 3 bases, J shed 3 bases, and the junction held 6 bases outside the gene matches. The CDR3 totals 15 residues. CDR1 and CDR2 from the germline V gene are KGHSH and LQKENI. In DNA form, the CDR3 reads TGTGCCAGCTCACCCATGGACAGGGTTGAAGAGACCCAGTACTTC. This encodes CASSPMDRVEETQYF.

V is TRBV6-5 and J is TRBJ1-4, with D perhaps matching TRBD1 (6 bases). The CDR3 length is 14 residues. CDR1 is MNHEY, CDR2 SVGAGI, per germline. V lost 5 bases and J lost 7, with 14 bases in between. This chain's CDR3 is CASSPEGVREKLFF. The CDR3 bases are TGTGCCAGCAGTCCCGAGGGGGTACGTGAAAAACTGTTTTTT.

The rearrangement joins TRBV6-1 to TRBJ2-7; 8 nucleotides line up with TRBD1. Per germline, CDR1 MNHNS and CDR2 SASEGT. This CDR3 is built from 11 residues. Trimming removed 10 bases from V and 4 bases from J; junction bases left unmatched: 3. CDR3 loop: CATGQGYEQYF. CDR3 coding DNA: TGTGCCACAGGACAGGGTTACGAGCAGTACTTC.

The V gene is TRBV4-3, the J gene TRBJ1-6, with TRBD1 matching 8 bases. The CDR3 is 20 residues long. Germline-derived CDR1 and CDR2 are LGHNA and YSLEER. Unmatched junction bases numbered 19, after V lost 0 bases and J lost 9 bases. CDR3 sequence: CASSQEGAGGVGTEGSPLHF. The CDR3 DNA is TGCGCCAGCAGCCAAGAAGGGGCAGGGGGCGTCGGGACGGAGGGTTCACCCCTCCACTTT.

The chain couples TRBV7-8 to TRBJ2-2; TRBD1 might be the D (5 bases). The CDR3 is 17 amino acids. Germline values: CDR1 SGHVS, CDR2 FQNEAQ. With 4 bases removed from V and 2 bases from J, the gap between germline ends came to 17 bases. CDR3 residues: CASSSTLSRANTGELFF. The CDR3 region has the DNA TGTGCCAGCAGCTCGACCCTTAGCAGGGCAAACACCGGGGAGCTGTTTTTT.

The rearrangement links TRBV6-1 to TRBJ2-3; TRBD1 agrees at 7 bases. The ends lost 1 base at V and 2 bases at J; junction bases unmatched: 6. There are 16 residues in the CDR3. Germline CDR1 MNHNS, CDR2 SASEGT. The CDR3 protein is CASSEGADRFTDTQYF. The CDR3 region has the DNA TGTGCCAGCAGTGAAGGGGCGGACAGGTTCACAGATACGCAGTATTTT.

The rearrangement joins TRBV19 to TRBJ2-7; a weak D match, TRBD2 (6 bases). Germline CDR1 LNHDA, CDR2 SQIVND (reference sequence). This CDR3 contains 16 residues. Trimming stripped 3 bases from V and 1 base from J, with 16 bases between. The CDR3 is CASSIGFGGVSYEQYF. The CDR3 DNA is TGTGCCAGTAGTATCGGTTTCGGGGGTGTATCCTACGAGCAGTACTTC.

The chain recombines TRBV21-1 with TRBJ1-3; the DNA was not used to check the table's D call, TRBD1. TRBV21-1 corresponds to a pseudogene. The CDR3 loop spans 16 amino acids. The CDR3 protein is CASSTDRCRRGNTIYF. The CDR3 DNA reads TGTGCCAGCAGCACCGACAGGTGCAGGAGAGGAAACACCATATATTTT.

The V and J genes are TRBV5-8 and TRBJ2-3; a possible D gene is TRBD2 (6 bases). Germline CDR1 is SGHTS and CDR2 is YDEGEE. CDR3 length: 14 amino acids. V shed 7 bases and J shed 5 bases, with 17 bases lying between them. The CDR3 region is CASLRDFLGDTQYF. The CDR3 nucleotides are TGTGCCAGCCTGAGGGACTTCTTGGGAGATACGCAGTATTTT. Combining the CDR3 with reference TRBV5-8 and TRBJ2-3 gives the whole variable domain EAGVTQSPTHLIKTRGQQATLRCSPISGHTSVYWYQQALGLGLQFLLWYDEGEERNRGNFPPRFSGRQFPNYSSELNVNALELEDSALYLCASLRDFLGDTQYFGPGTRLTVL.

The V gene is TRBV4-2, the J gene TRBJ2-6; a weak D match, TRBD1 (5 bases). The V gene lost 4 bases and the J gene lost 0 bases, with 10 bases spanning the gap. Germline V gene sequence: CDR1 LGHNA, CDR2 YNFKEQ. CDR3 length: 16 residues. The CDR3 sequence is CASSRAQDSGANVLTF. CDR3 sequence (DNA): TGTGCCAGCAGCCGGGCACAGGACTCTGGGGCCAACGTCCTGACTTTC.